This entry lists 7 T cell receptor beta chains sequenced from one sample in a study of cytomegalovirus exposure and HLA in healthy donors listed by TCRdb under 2017. Libraries were constructed by the immunoSEQ multiplex PCR assay. In its TCRdb copy, this immuneACCESS table keeps in-frame sequences only and misses some clones. Where compared with another copy, unresolved V genes explain less than half of these, and the others have no known cause. Present in this sample are some 340,000 clones, about nine tenths of which were seen just once. Roughly 1.2% of the sample rests with the top ten. The sequencing sample was made of PBMCs. The source of these receptors is a woman in her 30s in good health and CMV-seropositive.

This clone was detected only once. The chain uses TRBV27 and TRBJ2-1, with TRBD2 as a possible D gene (6 bases). This CDR3 is 16 amino acids long. The V gene's germline CDR1 is MNHEY and CDR2 SMNVEV (reference sequence). The V end lost 4 bases, the J end lost 4 bases, and 17 bases lay between the germline ends. The CDR3 sequence is CASSSGIAGPYNEQFF. Here the CDR3 DNA reads TGTGCCAGCAGTTCAGGAATCGCGGGGCCTTACAATGAGCAGTTCTTC.

The chain uses TRBV7-9 and TRBJ2-7; perhaps TRBD1 as D (6 bases). V shed 3 bases and J shed 2 bases, with 11 bases lying between them. This CDR3 comprises 14 residues. Per germline, CDR1 SEHNR and CDR2 FQNEAQ (reference sequence). CDR3 in amino acids: CASSFGTGTYEQYF. The CDR3 coding sequence is TGTGCCAGCAGCTTTGGAACAGGGACCTACGAGCAGTACTTC.

This sequence joins TRBV5-4 and TRBJ2-6; D unclear. The germline CDR1 and CDR2 sequences are SGHNT and YYREEE (reference sequence). This CDR3 contains 15 residues. The germline V and J ends were trimmed by 0 bases and 0 bases, with 4 bases remaining between them. The CDR3 DNA follows: TGTGCCAGCAGCTTGGACACCTCTGGGGCCAACGTCCTGACTTTC. Encoded protein: CASSLDTSGANVLTF.

The J gene is TRBJ2-7, the V gene TRBV28; 7 positions agree with TRBD2. In germline, CDR1 is MDHEN, CDR2 SYDVKM. V shed 6 bases and J 3 bases; nucleotides not matched to a gene: 14. The CDR3 has 16 amino acids. CDR3 nucleotide sequence: TGTGCCAGCAGCCTGAAATGGCTAGCGGAGGTCTACGAGCAGTACTTC. It codes for CASSLKWLAEVYEQYF.

In this sample, this clone turned up a few times. J is TRBJ1-2 and V is TRBV15; a possible D gene is TRBD1 (6 bases). Trimming stripped 0 bases from V and 5 bases from J, with 16 bases between. Germline V lookup: CDR1 LNHNV, CDR2 YYDKDF (reference sequence). The CDR3 length is 16 residues. CDR3 protein: CATSRDLGRGGYGYTF. The CDR3 DNA follows: TGTGCCACCAGCAGAGATCTGGGCAGGGGAGGATATGGCTACACCTTC.

The chain combines TRBV18 with TRBJ1-2; maybe TRBD1 (6 bases). Germline V gene lookup returns CDR1 KGHSH and CDR2 LQKENI. This CDR3 region has 17 residues. The germline V and J ends were trimmed by 6 bases and 7 bases, with 27 bases remaining between them. Here the CDR3 reads CASSPLFVRGPEGGYTF. The DNA for the CDR3 is TGTGCCAGCTCCCCCCTTTTTGTACGGGGGCCAGAGGGTGGCTACACCTTC.

The rearrangement joins TRBV5-1 to TRBJ2-1, with D possibly matching TRBD2 (5 bases). The CDR3 length is 14 residues. From germline, CDR1 is SGHRS and CDR2 YFSETQ. Between the trimmed V and J ends, which lost 0 bases and 10 bases, there was a span of 14 bases. The CDR3 loop is CASSLEIVGGEQFF. DNA of the CDR3: TGCGCCAGCAGCTTGGAAATTGTAGGAGGCGAGCAGTTCTTC.